Sequencing of this T cell receptor beta chain was carried out in a study of monozygotic twins with inflammatory bowel disease (dated by TCRdb to the late 2010s). Context from the whole study: In total, roughly 28 monozygotic twin pairs made up the full study: 19 Danish pairs, all IBD-discordant, plus nine German pairs, of which four were IBD-concordant and five were IBD-discordant. The search for disease-associated traits relied mainly on comparing IBD patients with their genetically identical healthy co-twins within discordant pairs. Each individual had, on average, about 151 000 unique TCRalpha sequences and 181 000 unique TCRbeta sequences available for analysis.

The full study reports these points: The results gave no support for a single strong signal or clonotype linked to IBD. No difference in repertoire similarity was observed between concordant and discordant twins, possibly owing to limited statistical power. Different T cell subtypes could not be distinguished in the analysis. Compared with healthy twins, IBD patients shared fewer clonotypes with other individuals, and the difference was most pronounced in patients with signs of disease activity. Background noise and inter-individual variability may have been introduced into the repertoires by the differing immunosuppressive treatments among patients. Measured by the inverse Simpson index, TCRbeta repertoire diversity was lower in IBD patients than in their healthy co-twins.

Comments on this clonotype: This clone's antigen is unknown.

A roughly 2.5 ml peripheral blood sample was drawn into PAXgene tubes per donor and stored at -80°C. Without T cell sorting, total RNA was isolated from whole blood using the PAXgene blood miRNA kit on an automated QIAcube. Deep TCRalpha and TCRbeta repertoire profiling with unique molecular barcoding was performed on peripheral blood of monozygotic twin pairs concordant or discordant for inflammatory bowel disease. Smoking habits were recorded for all twin pairs, with individuals classified as current, former or never smokers. Library prep was done by 5' RACE. Each TCR library was prepared from roughly 3.5 ug of total RNA. For each sample, cDNA synthesis with SMARTScribe reverse transcriptase was split into eight separate reactions. During cDNA synthesis, template switching was used to introduce unique molecular identifiers that contained a 6-nucleotide sample barcode. TCRalpha and TCRbeta cDNA was amplified in two nested PCRs of roughly 17 and 9 cycles, and bead purification was carried out after each PCR. Before amplification, the cDNA was both treated with uracil DNA-glycosylase and purified with the QIAquick PCR purification kit. The second PCR added Illumina TruSeq-compatible adapters along with sample-specific barcodes. Library quality and concentration were checked on TapeStation and Qubit, and libraries were pooled at about 5 ng each. The pooled libraries were sequenced with 2 x 100 bp reads and custom sequencing primers on an Illumina HiSeq2500 single-index Rapid Run. In the source study's methods: PCR and sequencing errors were corrected by UMI-based consensus assembly using MiGEC version 1.2.6. MiXCR version 2.1.1 was used to carry out V(D)J alignment, clonotype assembly and CDR3 extraction. Normalisation of gene usage, clonotype sharing and MAIT/NKT TCR abundance was achieved by analysing the top 1000, 10 000 and 20 000 clonotypes per sample. Diversity was computed as the inverse Simpson index with the vegan R package after downsampling to 27 000 UMIs. Paired Mann-Whitney U tests were applied to discordant twin pairs, with Benjamini-Hochberg correction for multiple testing. Through TCRdb reprocessing, the reads give one entry per CDR3 protein sequence; DNA is omitted. TCRdb's processing, not the authors', yielded these V and J calls. The table held for this sample gives roughly 120,000 distinct CDR3 sequences. Of the sample, roughly 12% falls within the top ten clones.

The germline V gene gives CDR1 as SGHTA and CDR2 as FQGNSA. Including cysteine and phenylalanine, the CDR3 has 15 amino acids. The DNA is unrecorded. Recombination connected TRBV7-2 to TRBJ2-1; TCRdb's D gene call, TRBD1, goes unchecked for lack of DNA. The sample was blood. The clonotype was recovered from a human donor with ulcerative colitis or Crohn's disease, or a healthy co-twin of an affected twin (not recorded which). The CDR3 loop reads CASSSGRRQVSEQFF.